Listed here are 7 T cell receptor beta chains from one sample, sequenced in a study of untreated major depressive disorder. Study-wide findings and caveats: Depressed patients' CD4+ T cells carried increased TRBV05-01 (Vbeta 5.1) usage versus control CD4+ T cells.

Assay used: immunoSEQ multiplex PCR; TCRdb lists only in-frame clones, some missing. The profile shows some 13,000 clones, around nine tenths of them singletons. These receptors are not linked to any known antigen. Sequencing used CD4+ T cells from PBMCs. These receptors came from a young woman with major depressive disorder.

This chain joins TRBV9 and TRBJ2-1; 12 nucleotides match TRBD2. CDR3 length: 19 residues. With V trimmed by 0 bases and J by 6 bases, 13 bases remained unmatched. Germline loops: CDR1 SGDLS, CDR2 YYNGEE. In nucleotides, the CDR3 is TGTGCCAGCAGCGTAGGCCTCCTAGCGGGAGGGGGGATGGGCAATGAGCAGTTCTTC. Translated, it gives CASSVGLLAGGGMGNEQFF.

The chain is built from TRBV30 and TRBJ1-2, with 8 bases that match TRBD1. V trimming: 1 base; J trimming: 8 bases; junction bases outside the gene matches: 9. The CDR3 covers 14 residues. The germline V gene has CDR1 GTSNPN and CDR2 SVGIG (reference sequence). Written as DNA, the CDR3 is TGTGCCTGGAGTGAGTTCCGACAGGGGCCCGGCTACACCTTC. Translated: CAWSEFRQGPGYTF.

V gene TRBV9 combines with J gene TRBJ2-7, with 10 bases aligning to TRBD2. The CDR3 extends over 16 amino acids. Looked up from germline, CDR1 is SGDLS and CDR2 is YYNGEE. Trimming removed 0 bases from V and 6 bases from J; junction bases left unmatched: 9. Written as DNA, the CDR3 is TGTGCCAGCAGCGTAGCGCCTAGCGGGAGTCAGGCCGAGCAGTACTTC. It is translated as CASSVAPSGSQAEQYF.

The V call is TRBV7-2, the J call TRBJ2-1; D is undetermined. Germline V gene lookup returns CDR1 SGHTA and CDR2 FQGNSA. Trimming took off 4 bases at V and 7 bases at J, with 11 bases between the two ends. The CDR3 spans 13 residues. The CDR3 protein is CASSSTVGNEQFF. The CDR3 nucleotides are TGTGCCAGCAGCTCGACGGTGGGTAATGAGCAGTTCTTC.

This clone appeared once. The V call is TRBV18, the J call TRBJ1-5; perhaps TRBD1 as D (5 bases). This CDR3 has 13 residues. Trimming took 6 bases from V and 10 from J, leaving 16 bases between them. Germline CDR1 is KGHSH and CDR2 is LQKENI. CDR3 sequence: CASSQGWEAPQHF. DNA for the CDR3: TGTGCCAGCTCCCAGGGTTGGGAGGCCCCCCAGCATTTT.

Details on this clone: At one boundary the junction diverges from the germline segment, which might be a read error. The sample contains more than one DNA sequence encoding this CDR3. CDR3 DNA: TGTGCCAGCAGTTGGGACAGTAAGCTCCAGCAATACTTC. The encoded protein is CASSWDSKLQQYF. The chain employs TRBV27 and TRBJ2-7; TRBD1 aligns across 7 bases. The V gene's germline CDR1 is MNHEY and CDR2 SMNVEV (reference sequence). The CDR3 loop spans 13 amino acids.

V usage is TRBV5-1 and J usage is TRBJ1-2, with D unresolved. The V gene lost 0 bases and the J gene lost 4 bases, with 16 bases spanning the gap. This CDR3 is 16 amino acids long. Germline lookup yields CDR1 SGHRS and CDR2 YFSETQ. CDR3 amino acids: CASSLDPLRGGYGYTF. CDR3 coding DNA: TGCGCCAGCAGCTTGGACCCCCTCCGGGGAGGCTATGGCTACACCTTC.